The rows below give T cell receptor beta chains drawn from one sample of a study of control samples from healthy donors and cancer patients. The data were produced by immunoSEQ multiplex PCR, yet TCRdb's version contains in-frame clones alone and is incomplete. The data show approximately 59,000 clones, more than 70% seen once. Sequencing was done on a sample of PBMCs. These receptors all come from a woman aged 55-70 years with lung cancer. Each CDR3 is given with its conserved first and last residue. A D gene is named only where the DNA matches it firmly. Size is omitted from some rows. Given values are once, few, many or a class for expanded clones.

cdr3_length: 13
j_call: TRBJ1-2
v_call: TRBV29-1
clone_size: .
d_call: .
cdr3_nt: TGCAGCGTTGAAGAGGGGGTTAACTATGGCTACACCTTC
cdr3_aa: CSVEEGVNYGYTF

cdr3_length: 14
j_call: TRBJ2-2
v_call: TRBV10-3
clone_size: .
d_call: .
cdr3_nt: TGTGCCATCAGTGGGCAGCAGGGCACCGGGGAGCTGTTTTTT
cdr3_aa: CAISGQQGTGELFF

cdr3_length: 15
j_call: TRBJ2-2
v_call: TRBV4-2
clone_size: .
d_call: .
cdr3_nt: TGTGCCACCGCGCTAGGCGGTTCGAACACCGGGGAGCTGTTTTTT
cdr3_aa: CATALGGSNTGELFF

cdr3_length: 13
j_call: TRBJ2-1
v_call: TRBV25-1
clone_size: once
d_call: .
cdr3_nt: TGTGCCAGCAGTGAATCGTGGTCCGATGAGCAGTTCTTC
cdr3_aa: CASSESWSDEQFF

cdr3_length: 15
j_call: TRBJ2-6
v_call: TRBV5-6
clone_size: .
d_call: .
cdr3_nt: TGTGCCAGCAGCTTTCGGTTCTCTGGGGCCAACGTCCTGACTTTC
cdr3_aa: CASSFRFSGANVLTF

cdr3_length: 13
j_call: TRBJ1-2
v_call: TRBV6-5
clone_size: .
d_call: TRBD1
cdr3_nt: TGTGCCACCGGGGGACAGGGGGCGCGGGGCTACACCTTC
cdr3_aa: CATGGQGARGYTF

cdr3_length: 13
j_call: TRBJ2-7
v_call: TRBV7-9
clone_size: .
d_call: .
cdr3_nt: TGTGCCAGCAGTTTGGACGGTTCCTACGAGCAGTACTTC
cdr3_aa: CASSLDGSYEQYF

cdr3_length: 15
j_call: TRBJ1-4
v_call: TRBV9
clone_size: .
d_call: TRBD1
cdr3_nt: TGTGCCAGCAGCGCACCGGGACAGGCCGGGGAAAAACTGTTTTTT
cdr3_aa: CASSAPGQAGEKLFF

cdr3_length: 14
j_call: TRBJ2-7
v_call: TRBV5-8
clone_size: .
d_call: .
cdr3_nt: TGTGCCAGCAGCTTTATAGGGCTACACTACGAGCAGTACTTC
cdr3_aa: CASSFIGLHYEQYF

cdr3_length: 15
j_call: TRBJ1-1
v_call: TRBV5-1
clone_size: .
d_call: TRBD1
cdr3_nt: TGCGCCAGCAGCTTGGCGAGACAGGGGACCACTGAAGCTTTCTTT
cdr3_aa: CASSLARQGTTEAFF

cdr3_length: 12
j_call: TRBJ1-2
v_call: TRBV6-5
clone_size: .
d_call: .
cdr3_nt: TGTGCCAGCAGGCTGGGGGTTTATGGCTACACCTTC
cdr3_aa: CASRLGVYGYTF

cdr3_length: 11
j_call: TRBJ1-1
v_call: TRBV4-1
clone_size: .
d_call: .
cdr3_nt: TGCGCCAGCAGCCAAGGGAATTCAGCTTTCTTT
cdr3_aa: CASSQGNSAFF

cdr3_length: 13
j_call: TRBJ2-5
v_call: TRBV30
clone_size: .
d_call: .
cdr3_nt: TGTGCCTGGAGTATCAGGGGCTGGGAGACCCAGTACTTC
cdr3_aa: CAWSIRGWETQYF

cdr3_length: 12
j_call: TRBJ2-3
v_call: TRBV18
clone_size: .
d_call: .
cdr3_nt: TGTGCCAGCTCACCACCTGTTGATACGCAGTATTTT
cdr3_aa: CASSPPVDTQYF

cdr3_length: 14
j_call: TRBJ1-1
v_call: TRBV5-5
clone_size: .
d_call: .
cdr3_nt: TGTGCCAGCAGCCCCGGGCCTTGGGACACTGAAGCTTTCTTT
cdr3_aa: CASSPGPWDTEAFF

cdr3_length: 15
j_call: TRBJ2-5
v_call: TRBV19
clone_size: .
d_call: TRBD2
cdr3_nt: TGTGCCAGTAGTTCCACTAGCGGGGGTCGGGAGACCCAGTACTTC
cdr3_aa: CASSSTSGGRETQYF

cdr3_length: 11
j_call: TRBJ2-5
v_call: TRBV6-1
clone_size: .
d_call: .
cdr3_nt: TGTGCCAGCAGTGTAGCGGAGACCCAGTACTTC
cdr3_aa: CASSVAETQYF

cdr3_length: 14
j_call: TRBJ1-5
v_call: TRBV25-1
clone_size: .
d_call: TRBD1
cdr3_nt: TGTGCCAGCAGTCAAACAGGGGGCAATCAGCCCCAGCATTTT
cdr3_aa: CASSQTGGNQPQHF

cdr3_length: 15
j_call: TRBJ2-1
v_call: TRBV4-1
clone_size: once
d_call: TRBD2
cdr3_nt: TGCGCCAGCTCTAGGGCGGGAGTGGGGAACAATGAGCAGTTCTTC
cdr3_aa: CASSRAGVGNNEQFF

cdr3_length: 16
j_call: TRBJ2-2
v_call: TRBV5-1
clone_size: .
d_call: TRBD1
cdr3_nt: TGCGCCAGCAGCCCGGGGGACAGGGTGAACACCGGGGAGCTGTTTTTT
cdr3_aa: CASSPGDRVNTGELFF

cdr3_length: 16
j_call: TRBJ2-7
v_call: TRBV11-1
clone_size: .
d_call: TRBD1
cdr3_nt: TGTGCCAGCAGCGCCACTGACAGGGTAGAGCGGTACGAGCAGTACTTC
cdr3_aa: CASSATDRVERYEQYF

cdr3_length: 14
j_call: TRBJ1-2
v_call: TRBV2
clone_size: few
d_call: .
cdr3_nt: TGTGCCAGCAGTGAAGAAGCGGGGGCGCGGGGCTACACCTTC
cdr3_aa: CASSEEAGARGYTF

cdr3_length: 15
j_call: TRBJ2-3
v_call: TRBV6-1
clone_size: .
d_call: TRBD1
cdr3_nt: TGTGCCAGCAGTGCCGGGACAGGGGGCGCAGATACGCAGTATTTT
cdr3_aa: CASSAGTGGADTQYF

cdr3_length: 15
j_call: TRBJ2-7
v_call: TRBV7-8
clone_size: .
d_call: .
cdr3_nt: TGTGCCAGCAGCTTAGCGGGCACACCCTCCTACGAGCAGTACTTC
cdr3_aa: CASSLAGTPSYEQYF

cdr3_length: 15
j_call: TRBJ2-7
v_call: TRBV10-1
clone_size: .
d_call: TRBD1
cdr3_nt: TGCGCCAGCAGCGCCGGACAGGGGTTATTCTACGAGCAGTACTTC
cdr3_aa: CASSAGQGLFYEQYF

cdr3_length: 10
j_call: TRBJ1-1
v_call: TRBV20-1
clone_size: .
d_call: .
cdr3_nt: TGCACCCCGGGTGGGGTTGAAGCTTTCTTT
cdr3_aa: CTPGGVEAFF

cdr3_length: 11
j_call: TRBJ1-2
v_call: TRBV3-1/TRBV3-2
clone_size: .
d_call: .
cdr3_nt: TGTGCCAGCGGATCGGTTCATGGCTACACCTTC
cdr3_aa: CASGSVHGYTF

cdr3_length: 14
j_call: TRBJ2-7
v_call: TRBV9
clone_size: .
d_call: TRBD1
cdr3_nt: TGTGCCAGCAGCCGGGACAGGGAGGGCTACGAGCAGTACTTC
cdr3_aa: CASSRDREGYEQYF

cdr3_length: 12
j_call: TRBJ1-1
v_call: TRBV2
clone_size: .
d_call: .
cdr3_nt: TGTGCCAGCTACAGGGAACACACTGAAGCTTTCTTT
cdr3_aa: CASYREHTEAFF

cdr3_length: 16
j_call: TRBJ2-4
v_call: TRBV14
clone_size: .
d_call: TRBD2
cdr3_nt: TGTGCCAGCAGCCCAACTAGCGGGAGTGCCAAAAACATTCAGTACTTC
cdr3_aa: CASSPTSGSAKNIQYF

cdr3_length: 11
j_call: TRBJ1-1
v_call: TRBV28
clone_size: .
d_call: .
cdr3_nt: TGTGCCAGCAGTAACTTGGCTGAAGCTTTCTTT
cdr3_aa: CASSNLAEAFF

cdr3_length: 15
j_call: TRBJ2-1
v_call: TRBV9
clone_size: .
d_call: .
cdr3_nt: TGTGCCAGCAGCCCCCCCCGCTCAGGGGCGGGTGAGCAGTTCTTC
cdr3_aa: CASSPPRSGAGEQFF

cdr3_length: 14
j_call: TRBJ1-1
v_call: TRBV27
clone_size: .
d_call: .
cdr3_nt: TGTGCCACCATGACCTCGTGGGGGGGTTCTGAAGCTTTCTTT
cdr3_aa: CATMTSWGGSEAFF

cdr3_length: 16
j_call: TRBJ2-3
v_call: TRBV19
clone_size: .
d_call: .
cdr3_nt: TGTGCCAGTAGTCACCTGGTGGGGGCCCGCAAGGATACGCAGTATTTT
cdr3_aa: CASSHLVGARKDTQYF

cdr3_length: 14
j_call: TRBJ1-2
v_call: TRBV4-1
clone_size: once
d_call: .
cdr3_nt: TGCGCCAGCAGCCAACCTGGAAACCCCTATGGCTACACCTTC
cdr3_aa: CASSQPGNPYGYTF

cdr3_length: 15
j_call: TRBJ1-4
v_call: TRBV19
clone_size: .
d_call: TRBD1
cdr3_nt: TGTGCCAGTAGTTCCTCAGGGGGCGCGGATGGAAAACTGTTTTTT
cdr3_aa: CASSSSGGADGKLFF

cdr3_length: 13
j_call: TRBJ2-7
v_call: TRBV12-3/TRBV12-4
clone_size: .
d_call: .
cdr3_nt: TGTGCCAGCAGTTTATCGACTGAGTACGAGCAGTACTTC
cdr3_aa: CASSLSTEYEQYF

cdr3_length: 14
j_call: TRBJ1-1
v_call: TRBV2
clone_size: .
d_call: TRBD1
cdr3_nt: TGTGCCACTACAGGGGGCATTAGGAACACTGAAGCTTTCTTT
cdr3_aa: CATTGGIRNTEAFF

cdr3_length: 15
j_call: TRBJ2-1
v_call: TRBV7-2
clone_size: medium-sized
d_call: TRBD1
cdr3_nt: TGTGCCAGCAGCTTAGGACAGGGCCTCTACAATGAGCAGTTCTTC
cdr3_aa: CASSLGQGLYNEQFF

cdr3_length: 12
j_call: TRBJ2-2
v_call: TRBV3-1/TRBV3-2
clone_size: .
d_call: .
cdr3_nt: TGTGCCAGCAGCCAAGTTGACGGGGAGCTGTTTTTT
cdr3_aa: CASSQVDGELFF

cdr3_length: 15
j_call: TRBJ1-1
v_call: TRBV19
clone_size: .
d_call: .
cdr3_nt: TGTGCCAGTACCCCCCTGGACACCATGAACACTGAAGCTTTCTTT
cdr3_aa: CASTPLDTMNTEAFF

cdr3_length: 18
j_call: TRBJ1-6
v_call: TRBV7-6
clone_size: .
d_call: TRBD1
cdr3_nt: TGTGCCAGCAGCTTGGGGATTGGGGCAGGGGGAATGAATTCACCCCTCCACTTT
cdr3_aa: CASSLGIGAGGMNSPLHF

cdr3_length: 15
j_call: TRBJ2-2
v_call: TRBV28
clone_size: .
d_call: .
cdr3_nt: TGTGCCAGCAGTTTTCAGGACTCTTACACCGGGGAGCTGTTTTTT
cdr3_aa: CASSFQDSYTGELFF

cdr3_length: 17
j_call: TRBJ1-5
v_call: TRBV28
clone_size: .
d_call: .
cdr3_nt: TGTGCCAGCAGTTTAACCCTGCGCAGGGAAGGCAATCAGCCCCAGCATTTT
cdr3_aa: CASSLTLRREGNQPQHF

cdr3_length: 14
j_call: TRBJ1-2
v_call: TRBV3-1/TRBV3-2
clone_size: .
d_call: TRBD1
cdr3_nt: TGTGCCAGCAGCCAAAGCGACAGGGCCTATGGCTACACCTTC
cdr3_aa: CASSQSDRAYGYTF

cdr3_length: 16
j_call: TRBJ2-1
v_call: TRBV9
clone_size: .
d_call: .
cdr3_nt: TGTGCCAGCAGCGTAGGAGGGGGGAGCTCCTACAATGAGCAGTTCTTC
cdr3_aa: CASSVGGGSSYNEQFF

cdr3_length: 17
j_call: TRBJ2-2
v_call: TRBV4-1
clone_size: .
d_call: TRBD2
cdr3_nt: TGCGCCAGCAGCCAAAATTACCTAGCGGGAGACACCGGGGAGCTGTTTTTT
cdr3_aa: CASSQNYLAGDTGELFF

cdr3_length: 16
j_call: TRBJ2-1
v_call: TRBV6-5
clone_size: .
d_call: .
cdr3_nt: TGTGCCAGCAGTTATCGCAGACCGAGCTCCTACAATGAGCAGTTCTTC
cdr3_aa: CASSYRRPSSYNEQFF

cdr3_length: 15
j_call: TRBJ2-5
v_call: TRBV9
clone_size: .
d_call: .
cdr3_nt: TGTGCCAGCAGCGTAGTTGGGCAGTTAGAGGAGACCCAGTACTTC
cdr3_aa: CASSVVGQLEETQYF